This entry describes one T cell receptor beta chain. The data originate from a study of blood T cell repertoires in COVID-19. The overall study: Spain, Italy and the United States supplied samples that represented acute and convalescent COVID-19. Sources were T cells, B-cell-depleted T cells, or PBMCs; the material itself was cDNA or gDNA.

In the original analysis: Counts of nucleated cells, estimated from reference gene primer amplification, were obtained. The protocol was immunoSEQ multiplex PCR, while the TCRdb copy is restricted to in-frame clones and leaves out a portion. The DNA was the basis for D and trimming; V, J and clone size are from that table. Found here are tens of thousands of clones, over 70% of them singletons; the top ten hold around 5%. This CDR3 spans 16 amino acids. In germline, CDR1 is SGHDN, CDR2 FVKESK. Trimming took 0 bases from V and 3 from J, leaving 11 bases between them. The specimen was peripheral blood. The V and J genes are TRBV14 and TRBJ1-4; no clear D gene. The source is a man in his forties or fifties with active COVID-19. The CDR3 nucleotides read TGTGCCAGCAGCCAAGACAGTAAGCGGGCTAATGAAAAACTGTTTTTT. This gives the protein CASSQDSKRANEKLFF.